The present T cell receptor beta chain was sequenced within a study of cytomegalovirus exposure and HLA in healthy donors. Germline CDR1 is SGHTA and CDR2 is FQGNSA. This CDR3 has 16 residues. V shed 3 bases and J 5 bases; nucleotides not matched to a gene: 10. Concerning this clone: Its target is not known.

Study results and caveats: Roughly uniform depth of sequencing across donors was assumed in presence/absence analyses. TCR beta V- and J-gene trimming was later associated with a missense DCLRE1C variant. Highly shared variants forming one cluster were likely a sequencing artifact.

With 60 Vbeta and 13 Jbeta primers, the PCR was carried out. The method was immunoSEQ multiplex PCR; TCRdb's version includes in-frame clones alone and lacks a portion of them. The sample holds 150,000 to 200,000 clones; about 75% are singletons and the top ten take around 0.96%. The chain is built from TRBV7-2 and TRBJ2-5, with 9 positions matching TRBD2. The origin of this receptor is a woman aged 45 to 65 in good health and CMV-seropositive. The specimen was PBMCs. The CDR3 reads CASSLGRGGRSETQYF. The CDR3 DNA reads TGTGCCAGCAGCTTGGGGCGGGGGGGCCGATCGGAGACCCAGTACTTC. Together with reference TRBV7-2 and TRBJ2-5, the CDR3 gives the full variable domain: GAGVSQSPSNKVTEKGKDVELRCDPISGHTALYWYRQSLGQGLEFLIYFQGNSAPDKSGLPSDRFSAERTGGSVSTLTIQRTQQEDSAVYLCASSLGRGGRSETQYFGPGTRLLVL.